The 9 T cell receptor beta chains reported below all come from one sample, sequenced in a study of cytomegalovirus exposure and HLA in healthy donors. A multiplex PCR was run with 60 Vbeta primers and 13 Jbeta primers. Profiled with immunoSEQ multiplex PCR; TCRdb holds only in-frame clones, not every one. This sample yields about 110,000 clones, of which approximately 73% are seen a single time; 7.8% belongs to the top ten. Material: PBMCs. These receptors originate from a man younger than 45 in good health and CMV-seronegative.

The chain is built from TRBV25-1 and TRBJ1-1, with 7 bases lining up with TRBD1. The V gene end was trimmed by 1 base and the J gene end by 10 bases; junction bases not matched to a gene: 18. CDR1 MGHDK and CDR2 SYGVNS come from the germline V gene. The CDR3 sequence is 17 residues long. The CDR3 DNA is TGTGCCAGCAGTGAATCCGGCGACAGGGCGGGCTTACGTGGAGCTTTCTTT. This translates into CASSESGDRAGLRGAFF.

The CDR3 DNA reads TGTGCCAGCAGCGTAGGGACAGGGGCTGAAAAACTGTTTTTT. It yields the protein CASSVGTGAEKLFF. The V gene is TRBV9, the J gene TRBJ1-4; 9 bases match TRBD1. V lost 0 bases and J lost 7; bases outside the gene matches: 1. CDR1 and CDR2 from the germline V gene are SGDLS and YYNGEE. The CDR3 extends over 14 amino acids.

This clone came up a few times. This rearrangement joins TRBV6-6 to TRBJ1-2; the D gene is possibly TRBD1 (5 bases). This CDR3 has 16 amino acids. Germline V gene data show CDR1 as MNHNY and CDR2 as SVGAGI (reference sequence). V gave up 2 bases and J gave up 4 bases, with 17 bases separating them. CDR3 sequence: CASSYPGDGLAYGYTF. CDR3 DNA: TGTGCCAGCAGTTACCCGGGGGACGGACTAGCCTATGGCTACACCTTC.

CDR3 coding DNA: TGTGCCAGCAGCTTGTATCCGGGAGGGCCTTCGTACGAGCAGTACTTC. Encoded protein: CASSLYPGGPSYEQYF. The chain joins TRBV7-9 to TRBJ2-7; TRBD2 matches at 8 bases. V was clipped by 3 bases and J by 4 bases; unmatched bases: 11. CDR1 is SEHNR and CDR2 is FQNEAQ in the germline V gene (reference sequence). The CDR3 is 16 residues long.

The chain is built from TRBV5-4 and TRBJ2-7, with 12 bases fitting TRBD2. This CDR3 has 16 amino acids. V dropped 0 bases and J dropped 6; count of bases not matched to a gene: 7. Germline assignment: CDR1 SGHNT and CDR2 YYREEE (reference sequence). CDR3 residues: CASSLEGLAGRSEQYF. The CDR3 DNA sequence: TGTGCCAGCAGCTTGGAAGGACTAGCGGGACGTAGCGAGCAGTACTTC.

The CDR3 here is CASNLGREGLETQYF. CDR3 nucleotides: TGTGCCAGCAACCTTGGGCGGGAGGGCCTAGAGACCCAGTACTTC. The chain carries TRBV6-6 and TRBJ2-5; 9 bases line up with TRBD2. Losses at the gene ends were 7 bases for V and 4 bases for J; bases not matched to a gene: 10. CDR1 is MNHNY and CDR2 is SVGAGI in the germline V gene (reference sequence). The length of the CDR3 is 15 residues.

The chain has TRBV30 and TRBJ2-5, with 7 bases lining up with TRBD2. V dropped 0 bases and J dropped 5; count of bases not matched to a gene: 6. In germline, CDR1 is GTSNPN, CDR2 SVGIG (reference sequence). The CDR3 runs 14 residues. The CDR3 region is CAWSVMGGVETQYF. The CDR3 nucleotides read TGTGCCTGGAGTGTAATGGGAGGGGTCGAGACCCAGTACTTC.

The genes are TRBV18 and TRBJ2-7, with unresolved D. Trimming removed 3 bases from V and 3 bases from J, with 3 bases in between. Germline loops: CDR1 KGHSH, CDR2 LQKENI. The CDR3 length is 11 residues. The CDR3 reads CASSPIYEQYF. CDR3 in DNA: TGTGCCAGCTCACCTATCTACGAGCAGTACTTC.

The sample holds a few counts of this clone. One junction end disagrees with the germline gene, perhaps due to a read error. V gene TRBV5-1 combines with J gene TRBJ1-1; TRBD1 matches at 7 bases. CDR1 is SGHRS, CDR2 YFSETQ, per germline. There are 15 residues in the CDR3. The CDR3 here is CASSLETGWSTEAFF. The DNA for the CDR3 is TGTGCCAGCAGCTTGGAGACAGGGTGGAGCACTGAAGCTTTCTTT.